This T cell receptor (beta chain) is from a study of technical replicates of blood from several donors. Sequencing used immunoSEQ multiplex PCR; TCRdb keeps in-frame clones, though not all of them. In the table there are some 13,000 clones, roughly 83% of which are singletons. V lost 4 bases and J lost 4, with 15 bases in between. This CDR3 region has 14 residues. The germline V gene encodes CDR1 SGDLS and CDR2 YYNGEE. Sequencing was carried out using PBMCs. The TCR comes from a human donor in good health. V usage is TRBV9 and J usage is TRBJ2-7, with a possible D match to TRBD1 (6 bases). The DNA of the CDR3 is TGTGCCAGCAGCCCAGGGGCTAGTGCTTACGAGCAGTACTTC. Its translation is CASSPGASAYEQYF. The whole variable domain, remainder taken from reference TRBV9 and TRBJ2-7, is DSGVTQTPKHLITATGQRVTLRCSPRSGDLSVYWYQQSLDQGLQFLIQYYNGEERAKGNILERFSAQQFPDLHSELNLSSLELGDSALYFCASSPGASAYEQYFGPGTRLTVT.